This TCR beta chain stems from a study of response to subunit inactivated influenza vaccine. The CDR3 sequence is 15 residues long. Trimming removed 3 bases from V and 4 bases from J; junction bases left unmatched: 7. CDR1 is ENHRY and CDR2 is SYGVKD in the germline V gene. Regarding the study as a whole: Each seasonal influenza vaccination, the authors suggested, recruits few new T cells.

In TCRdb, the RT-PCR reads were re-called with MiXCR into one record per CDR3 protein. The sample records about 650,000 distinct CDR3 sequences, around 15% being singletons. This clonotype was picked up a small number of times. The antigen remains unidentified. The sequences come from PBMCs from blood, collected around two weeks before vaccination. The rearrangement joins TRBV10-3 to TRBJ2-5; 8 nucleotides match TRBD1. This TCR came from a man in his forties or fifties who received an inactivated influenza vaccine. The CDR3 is CAISDDRGFVETQYF. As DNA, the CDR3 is TGTGCCATCAGTGATGACAGGGGTTTCGTAGAGACCCAGTACTTC.